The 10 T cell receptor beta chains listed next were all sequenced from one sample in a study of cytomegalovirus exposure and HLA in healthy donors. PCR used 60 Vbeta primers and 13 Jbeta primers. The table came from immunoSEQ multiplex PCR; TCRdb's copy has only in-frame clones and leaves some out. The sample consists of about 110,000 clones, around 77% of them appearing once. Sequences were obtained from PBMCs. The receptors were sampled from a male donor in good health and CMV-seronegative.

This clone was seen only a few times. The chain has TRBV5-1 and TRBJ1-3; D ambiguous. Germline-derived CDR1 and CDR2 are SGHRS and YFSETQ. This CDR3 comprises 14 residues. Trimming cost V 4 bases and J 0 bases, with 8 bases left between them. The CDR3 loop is CASSPRSSGNTIYF. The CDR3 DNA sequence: TGCGCCAGCAGCCCCAGGTCCTCTGGAAACACCATATATTTT.

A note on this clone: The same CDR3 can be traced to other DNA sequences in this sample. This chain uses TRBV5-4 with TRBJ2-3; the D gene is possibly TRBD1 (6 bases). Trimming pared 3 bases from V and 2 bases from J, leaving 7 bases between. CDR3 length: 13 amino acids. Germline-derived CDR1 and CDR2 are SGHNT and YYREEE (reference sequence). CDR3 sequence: CASSWTDTDTQYF. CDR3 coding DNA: TGTGCCAGCAGCTGGACAGACACAGATACGCAGTATTTT.

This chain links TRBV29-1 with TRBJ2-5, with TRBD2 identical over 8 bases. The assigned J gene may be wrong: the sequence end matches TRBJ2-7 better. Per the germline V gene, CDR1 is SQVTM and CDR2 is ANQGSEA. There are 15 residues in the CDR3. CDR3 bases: TGCAGCGTAGGAAGACCTACCGGGACTAGCTACGAGCAGTACTTC. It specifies CSVGRPTGTSYEQYF.

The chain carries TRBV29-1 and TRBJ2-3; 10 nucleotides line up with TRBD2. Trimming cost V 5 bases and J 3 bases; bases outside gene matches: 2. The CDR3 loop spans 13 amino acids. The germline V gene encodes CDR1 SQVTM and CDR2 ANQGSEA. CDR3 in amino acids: CSVLTSGTDTQYF. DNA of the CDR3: TGCAGCGTTCTGACTAGCGGGACAGATACGCAGTATTTT.

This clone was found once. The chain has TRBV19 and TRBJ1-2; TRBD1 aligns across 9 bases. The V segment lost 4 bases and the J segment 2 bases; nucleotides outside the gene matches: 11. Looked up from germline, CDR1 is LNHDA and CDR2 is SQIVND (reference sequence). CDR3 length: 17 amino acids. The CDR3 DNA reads TGTGCCAGTAGTACCCAAGGTCCCGGGACAGGGAACTATGGCTACACCTTC. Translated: CASSTQGPGTGNYGYTF.

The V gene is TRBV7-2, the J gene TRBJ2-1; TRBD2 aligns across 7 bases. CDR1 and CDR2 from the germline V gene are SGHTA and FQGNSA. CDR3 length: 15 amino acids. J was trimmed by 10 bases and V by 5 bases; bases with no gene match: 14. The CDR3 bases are TGTGCCAGCAGCCTCCAATGGAGCGGGAAGGGAGAGCAGTTCTTC. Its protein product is CASSLQWSGKGEQFF.

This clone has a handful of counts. The CDR3 sequence is CASSLGRGLNEKLFF. In DNA form, the CDR3 reads TGTGCCAGCAGCTTGGGCAGAGGCCTGAATGAAAAACTGTTTTTT. The V gene is TRBV5-4, the J gene TRBJ1-4, with unresolved D. This CDR3 is 15 amino acids long. Germline V gene sequence: CDR1 SGHNT, CDR2 YYREEE (reference sequence). V was pared by 0 bases and J by 5 bases, with 11 bases between.

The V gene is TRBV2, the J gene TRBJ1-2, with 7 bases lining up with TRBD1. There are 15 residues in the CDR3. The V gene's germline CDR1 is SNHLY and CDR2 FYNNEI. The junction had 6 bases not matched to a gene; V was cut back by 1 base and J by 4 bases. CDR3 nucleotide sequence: TGTGCCAGCAGTGAAGGGCAGGGGGGCAGCTATGGCTACACCTTC. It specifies CASSEGQGGSYGYTF.

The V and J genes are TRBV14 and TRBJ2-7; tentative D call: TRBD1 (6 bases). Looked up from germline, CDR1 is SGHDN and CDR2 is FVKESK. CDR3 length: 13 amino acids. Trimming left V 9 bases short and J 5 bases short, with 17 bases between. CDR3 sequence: CARPQGRGHEQYF. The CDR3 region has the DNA TGTGCCAGACCGCAGGGCAGGGGTCACGAGCAGTACTTC.

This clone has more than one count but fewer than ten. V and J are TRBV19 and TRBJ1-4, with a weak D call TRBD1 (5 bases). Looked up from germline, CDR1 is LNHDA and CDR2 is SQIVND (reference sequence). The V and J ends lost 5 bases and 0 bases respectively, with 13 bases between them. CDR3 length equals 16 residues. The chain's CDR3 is CASSGGTGATNEKLFF. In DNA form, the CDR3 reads TGTGCCAGTAGTGGCGGGACCGGTGCAACTAATGAAAAACTGTTTTTT.